Listed here are 27 T cell receptor beta chains from one sample, sequenced in a study of neurological immune-mediated disorders. MiXCR, applied by TCRdb to the 5' RACE reads, yields one record per CDR3 protein. Of some 48,000 distinct CDR3 sequences listed, 4.5% to 7% are singletons. The sample was CD4+ T cells from blood. All receptors come from a young woman with multiple sclerosis.

This clonotype appeared many times. The V call is TRBV12-3 or TRBV12-4, the J call TRBJ2-1, with 7 bases that match TRBD1. The CDR3 extends over 15 amino acids. The trim removed 6 bases at V and 0 bases at J, leaving 5 bases unmatched. The CDR3 is CASRPGQASYNEQFF. CDR3 sequence (DNA): TGTGCCAGCAGACCAGGACAGGCCTCCTACAATGAGCAGTTCTTC.

This clonotype was seen ten or more times. The rearrangement joins TRBV29-1 to TRBJ2-1; no clear D gene. The ends were cut back, 6 bases at V and 6 bases at J, with 9 bases in the middle. Germline V gene sequence: CDR1 SQVTM, CDR2 ANQGSEA. The CDR3 has 11 residues. This chain's CDR3 is CSVVRSNEQFF. In DNA, the CDR3 is TGCAGCGTCGTTAGAAGCAATGAGCAGTTCTTC.

The chain employs TRBV11-3 and TRBJ1-1; D gene unclear. V was shortened by 4 bases and J by 1 base, with 10 bases between the two germline ends. This CDR3 has 14 amino acids. Germline assignment: CDR1 SGHNT and CDR2 YENEEA. This CDR3 is CASSSQSGNTEAFF. The CDR3 bases are TGTGCCAGCAGCTCGCAATCAGGGAACACTGAAGCTTTCTTT.

Many counts were recorded for this clonotype. The rearrangement uses TRBV6-5 and TRBJ2-3; D perhaps matches TRBD2 (5 bases). The CDR3 loop spans 13 amino acids. Trimming removed 5 bases at V and 7 bases at J, with 13 bases between. Germline V lookup: CDR1 MNHEY, CDR2 SVGAGI. The CDR3 nucleotides are TGTGCCAGCAGTCGGACTCGCTCCAATACGCAGTATTTT. Translation gives CASSRTRSNTQYF.

Many counts were recorded for this clonotype. The chain employs TRBV5-1 and TRBJ1-5, with a weak D call TRBD1 (5 bases). The V end lost 4 bases, the J end lost 3 bases, and 14 bases lay between the germline ends. This CDR3 comprises 15 residues. The germline CDR1 and CDR2 sequences are SGHRS and YFSETQ. CDR3 DNA sequence: TGCGCCAGCAGCCCAGATGGGGGGATCAATCAGCCCCAGCATTTT. This translates into CASSPDGGINQPQHF.

This clonotype was detected many times. The V call is TRBV29-1, the J call TRBJ2-2; 9 bases are a match to TRBD1. Germline trimming cut 4 bases from V and 7 bases from J; bases unmatched to any gene: 7. This CDR3 has 14 amino acids. Looked up from germline, CDR1 is SQVTM and CDR2 is ANQGSEA. CDR3 loop: CSVAYRGPGGELFF. Written as DNA, the CDR3 is TGCAGCGTTGCTTACAGGGGGCCGGGCGGGGAGCTGTTTTTT.

There are many counts of this clonotype. This chain uses TRBV5-1 with TRBJ1-3, with D possibly matching TRBD1 (5 bases). The CDR3 runs to 15 residues. CDR1 is SGHRS and CDR2 is YFSETQ in the germline V gene. Trimming shortened V by 0 bases and J by 0 bases, and 7 bases separated the two germline ends. The chain's CDR3 is CASSLGGASGNTIYF. For the CDR3, the DNA is TGCGCCAGCAGCTTGGGAGGGGCCTCTGGAAACACCATATATTTT.

This clonotype was counted only a few times. The chain employs TRBV4-2 and TRBJ1-1; D may be TRBD1 (5 bases). This CDR3 is built from 15 residues. Germline-derived CDR1 and CDR2 are LGHNA and YNFKEQ. The V gene lost 2 bases and the J gene lost 3 bases, with 13 bases spanning the gap. The CDR3 loop is CASSQYNSGYTEAFF. CDR3 bases: TGTGCCAGCAGCCAATACAATTCAGGGTACACTGAAGCTTTCTTT.

Ten or more counts support this clonotype. The chain couples TRBV5-1 to TRBJ1-6; 8 bases align to TRBD1. The CDR3 is 15 residues long. J lost 8 bases, V lost 2 bases, and 6 bases had no gene match. Per the germline V gene, CDR1 is SGHRS and CDR2 is YFSETQ. In nucleotides, the CDR3 is TGCGCCAGCAGCTTTAGGACAGGGAAGGATTCACCCCTCCACTTT. Protein product: CASSFRTGKDSPLHF.

This clonotype was detected ten times or more. This chain connects TRBV6-6 to TRBJ1-2; D possibly corresponds to TRBD1 (6 bases). There are 13 residues in the CDR3. CDR1 MNHNY and CDR2 SVGAGI come from the germline V gene (reference sequence). V lost 2 bases, J lost 8 bases, and 12 bases lay in between. The CDR3 DNA reads TGTGCCAGCAGTTACGGGCAGGGGATGGGCTACACCTTC. Encoded protein: CASSYGQGMGYTF.

This clonotype was observed at least ten times. The chain employs TRBV5-8 and TRBJ2-3, with 8 nucleotides matching TRBD1. Germline CDR1 and CDR2: SGHTS and YDEGEE. There are 14 residues in the CDR3. J gave up 6 bases and V 0 bases, and 3 bases lay outside the gene matches. The CDR3: CASSLDGTGDTQYF. CDR3 sequence (DNA): TGTGCCAGCAGCTTGGATGGGACAGGCGATACGCAGTATTTT.

This clonotype was seen at least ten times. This sequence joins TRBV2 and TRBJ1-3; D remains ambiguous. CDR3 size: 13 residues. Germline CDR1 SNHLY, CDR2 FYNNEI. V was cut by 4 bases and J by 4 bases, with 8 bases left in between. The CDR3 here is CASSVAGGNTIYF. The CDR3, as DNA: TGTGCCAGCAGTGTGGCAGGAGGAAACACCATATATTTT.

This clonotype was detected many times. The V call is TRBV9, the J call TRBJ2-1; tentative D call: TRBD2 (5 bases). The CDR3 covers 16 residues. CDR1 is SGDLS and CDR2 is YYNGEE in the germline V gene. V was cut by 0 bases and J by 6 bases, with 16 bases left in between. The CDR3 here is CASSVGGPPSGNEQFF. CDR3 bases: TGTGCCAGCAGCGTAGGAGGGCCACCTTCGGGCAATGAGCAGTTCTTC. The entire variable domain, with the rest obtained from reference TRBV9 and TRBJ2-1, is as follows: DSGVTQTPKHLITATGQRVTLRCSPRSGDLSVYWYQQSLDQGLQFLIQYYNGEERAKGNILERFSAQQFPDLHSELNLSSLELGDSALYFCASSVGGPPSGNEQFFGPGTRLTVL.

This clonotype was detected many times. J is TRBJ2-3 and V is TRBV5-4; 10 positions match TRBD1. The CDR3 spans 16 residues. Germline CDR1 reads SGHNT; CDR2 reads YYREEE (reference sequence). V lost 4 bases to trimming and J lost 1 base; unmatched junction nucleotides: 6. The CDR3 loop is CASSPAGTGGTDTQYF. CDR3 nucleotide sequence: TGTGCCAGCAGCCCCGCCGGGACAGGGGGCACAGATACGCAGTATTTT.

This clonotype was seen many times. The CDR3 DNA reads TGCAGTGCTAGAGAACAGGGACTCCCTGAAGCTTTCTTT. Its protein product is CSAREQGLPEAFF. V is TRBV20-1 and J is TRBJ1-1; D may be TRBD1 (6 bases). The CDR3 consists of 13 residues. The V gene's germline CDR1 is DFQATT and CDR2 SNEGSKA (reference sequence). Between the trimmed V and J ends, which lost 0 bases and 6 bases, there was a span of 11 bases.

This clonotype occurred many times. This chain connects TRBV20-1 to TRBJ1-4; D remains ambiguous. The V gene lost 0 bases and the J gene lost 3 bases, with 11 bases spanning the gap. CDR1 is DFQATT, CDR2 SNEGSKA, per germline (reference sequence). CDR3 length: 15 residues. This CDR3 is CSARDLGLSNEKLFF. The CDR3 nucleotides are TGCAGTGCTAGAGATTTAGGGCTTTCTAATGAAAAACTGTTTTTT.

Ten or more counts support this clonotype. The J gene is TRBJ1-2, the V gene TRBV5-1; D possibly corresponds to TRBD1 (6 bases). The CDR3 contains 14 residues. Trimming shortened V by 2 bases and J by 2 bases, and 10 bases separated the two germline ends. Looked up from germline, CDR1 is SGHRS and CDR2 is YFSETQ. The CDR3 region is CASSLTGNNYGYTF. The CDR3 DNA sequence: TGCGCCAGCAGCTTAACAGGGAACAACTATGGCTACACCTTC.

This clonotype came up many times. J is TRBJ2-7 and V is TRBV7-9, with 9 bases aligning to TRBD1. From germline, CDR1 is SEHNR and CDR2 FQNEAQ (reference sequence). After removal of 5 bases from V and 5 bases from J, the junction contained 10 bases not matched to a gene. CDR3 size: 15 residues. The CDR3 here is CASSPGDRVADEQYF. CDR3 DNA sequence: TGTGCCAGCAGCCCCGGGGACAGGGTGGCCGACGAGCAGTACTTC.

In its sample, this clonotype was seen many times. This rearrangement joins TRBV11-2 to TRBJ1-3; a possible D gene is TRBD1 (5 bases). CDR3 length: 12 residues. From germline, CDR1 is SGHAT and CDR2 FQNNGV. Trimming took off 5 bases at V and 10 bases at J, with 12 bases between the two ends. The CDR3 here is CASSPDKVTIYF. The DNA for the CDR3 is TGTGCCAGCAGCCCGGACAAGGTGACCATATATTTT.

This clonotype occurred many times. This rearrangement joins TRBV4-1 to TRBJ2-1; 13 bases line up with TRBD2. Unmatched junction bases numbered 6, after V lost 3 bases and J lost 7 bases. Germline V gene sequence: CDR1 MGHRA, CDR2 YSYEKL. CDR3 size: 16 residues. CDR3 sequence: CASSQPRTSGRNEQFF. The CDR3 region has the DNA TGCGCCAGCAGCCAGCCTCGGACTAGCGGGAGAAATGAGCAGTTCTTC.

This clonotype has at least ten counts. The CDR3 sequence is CASSLRLGGAGANVLTF. DNA for the CDR3: TGTGCCAGCAGTCTACGGTTGGGGGGCGCTGGGGCCAACGTCCTGACTTTC. The chain carries TRBV12-3 or TRBV12-4 and TRBJ2-6; tentatively, D is TRBD1 or TRBD2 (6 bases each). V was shortened by 5 bases and J by 2 bases, with 16 bases between the two germline ends. This CDR3 has 17 residues.

This clonotype was counted many times. This rearrangement joins TRBV20-1 to TRBJ1-2; perhaps TRBD1 as D (5 bases). The germline V gene encodes CDR1 DFQATT and CDR2 SNEGSKA (reference sequence). V was pared by 5 bases and J by 2 bases, with 15 bases between. The CDR3 runs to 14 residues. In DNA form, the CDR3 reads TGCAGTGCTGAAGATCAGGGAGGGAACTATGGCTACACCTTC. Protein: CSAEDQGGNYGYTF.

This clonotype was picked up many times. The CDR3 here is CASSRIGQGARYNEAFF. The CDR3 bases are TGTGCCAGCAGCCGGATTGGACAGGGGGCGCGGTATAATGAAGCTTTCTTT. The V and J genes are TRBV27 and TRBJ1-1; 11 nucleotides align to TRBD1. CDR1 MNHEY and CDR2 SMNVEV come from the germline V gene (reference sequence). This CDR3 spans 17 amino acids. With 6 bases clipped from V and 7 bases from J, the junction kept 16 bases outside the gene matches.

This clonotype was counted many times. The CDR3 nucleotides read TGCAGCGTTGATATTGGAGGGTACACCTTC. Its translation: CSVDIGGYTF. The chain links TRBV29-1 to TRBJ1-2; D not certain. Trimming left V 3 bases short and J 11 bases short, with 10 bases between. The CDR3 covers 10 residues. Per the germline V gene, CDR1 is SQVTM and CDR2 is ANQGSEA.

Many counts were recorded for this clonotype. The J gene is TRBJ1-2, the V gene TRBV7-9; D unclear. CDR1 and CDR2 from the germline V gene are SEHNR and FQNEAQ (reference sequence). Trimming removed 7 bases at V and 2 bases at J, with 8 bases between. The CDR3 runs 12 residues. CDR3 amino acids: CASTLDNYGYTF. The CDR3 DNA follows: TGTGCCAGCACCTTGGACAACTATGGCTACACCTTC.

This clonotype was counted ten times or more. This chain connects TRBV20-1 to TRBJ1-5; 7 nucleotides line up with TRBD1. The CDR3 loop spans 15 amino acids. With 3 bases clipped from V and 2 bases from J, the junction kept 7 bases outside the gene matches. Germline V CDR1 and CDR2: DFQATT, SNEGSKA (reference sequence). This CDR3 reads CSARFPGGGNQPQHF. Written as DNA, the CDR3 is TGCAGTGCTAGGTTCCCAGGGGGAGGCAATCAGCCCCAGCATTTT.

This clonotype came up many times. The CDR3 reads CASSPTANTGELFF. Here the CDR3 DNA reads TGTGCCAGCAGCCCGACAGCGAACACCGGGGAGCTGTTTTTT. The V gene is TRBV7-9, the J gene TRBJ2-2, with TRBD1 as a possible D gene (5 bases). Germline loops: CDR1 SEHNR, CDR2 FQNEAQ (reference sequence). The CDR3 has 14 amino acids. Trimming took 5 bases from V and 0 from J, leaving 7 bases between them.